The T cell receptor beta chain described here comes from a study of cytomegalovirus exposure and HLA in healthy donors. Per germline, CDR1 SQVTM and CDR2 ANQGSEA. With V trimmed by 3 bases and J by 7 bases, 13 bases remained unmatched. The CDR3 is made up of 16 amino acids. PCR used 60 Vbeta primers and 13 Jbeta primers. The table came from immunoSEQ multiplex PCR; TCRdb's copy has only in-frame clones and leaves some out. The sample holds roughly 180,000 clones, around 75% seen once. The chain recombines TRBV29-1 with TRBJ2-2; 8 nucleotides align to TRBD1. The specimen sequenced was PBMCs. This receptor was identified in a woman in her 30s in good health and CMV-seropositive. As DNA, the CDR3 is TGCAGCGTTGAGCTTAGGACAGGGTCCGCTGGCGGGGAGCTGTTTTTT. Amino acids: CSVELRTGSAGGELFF.